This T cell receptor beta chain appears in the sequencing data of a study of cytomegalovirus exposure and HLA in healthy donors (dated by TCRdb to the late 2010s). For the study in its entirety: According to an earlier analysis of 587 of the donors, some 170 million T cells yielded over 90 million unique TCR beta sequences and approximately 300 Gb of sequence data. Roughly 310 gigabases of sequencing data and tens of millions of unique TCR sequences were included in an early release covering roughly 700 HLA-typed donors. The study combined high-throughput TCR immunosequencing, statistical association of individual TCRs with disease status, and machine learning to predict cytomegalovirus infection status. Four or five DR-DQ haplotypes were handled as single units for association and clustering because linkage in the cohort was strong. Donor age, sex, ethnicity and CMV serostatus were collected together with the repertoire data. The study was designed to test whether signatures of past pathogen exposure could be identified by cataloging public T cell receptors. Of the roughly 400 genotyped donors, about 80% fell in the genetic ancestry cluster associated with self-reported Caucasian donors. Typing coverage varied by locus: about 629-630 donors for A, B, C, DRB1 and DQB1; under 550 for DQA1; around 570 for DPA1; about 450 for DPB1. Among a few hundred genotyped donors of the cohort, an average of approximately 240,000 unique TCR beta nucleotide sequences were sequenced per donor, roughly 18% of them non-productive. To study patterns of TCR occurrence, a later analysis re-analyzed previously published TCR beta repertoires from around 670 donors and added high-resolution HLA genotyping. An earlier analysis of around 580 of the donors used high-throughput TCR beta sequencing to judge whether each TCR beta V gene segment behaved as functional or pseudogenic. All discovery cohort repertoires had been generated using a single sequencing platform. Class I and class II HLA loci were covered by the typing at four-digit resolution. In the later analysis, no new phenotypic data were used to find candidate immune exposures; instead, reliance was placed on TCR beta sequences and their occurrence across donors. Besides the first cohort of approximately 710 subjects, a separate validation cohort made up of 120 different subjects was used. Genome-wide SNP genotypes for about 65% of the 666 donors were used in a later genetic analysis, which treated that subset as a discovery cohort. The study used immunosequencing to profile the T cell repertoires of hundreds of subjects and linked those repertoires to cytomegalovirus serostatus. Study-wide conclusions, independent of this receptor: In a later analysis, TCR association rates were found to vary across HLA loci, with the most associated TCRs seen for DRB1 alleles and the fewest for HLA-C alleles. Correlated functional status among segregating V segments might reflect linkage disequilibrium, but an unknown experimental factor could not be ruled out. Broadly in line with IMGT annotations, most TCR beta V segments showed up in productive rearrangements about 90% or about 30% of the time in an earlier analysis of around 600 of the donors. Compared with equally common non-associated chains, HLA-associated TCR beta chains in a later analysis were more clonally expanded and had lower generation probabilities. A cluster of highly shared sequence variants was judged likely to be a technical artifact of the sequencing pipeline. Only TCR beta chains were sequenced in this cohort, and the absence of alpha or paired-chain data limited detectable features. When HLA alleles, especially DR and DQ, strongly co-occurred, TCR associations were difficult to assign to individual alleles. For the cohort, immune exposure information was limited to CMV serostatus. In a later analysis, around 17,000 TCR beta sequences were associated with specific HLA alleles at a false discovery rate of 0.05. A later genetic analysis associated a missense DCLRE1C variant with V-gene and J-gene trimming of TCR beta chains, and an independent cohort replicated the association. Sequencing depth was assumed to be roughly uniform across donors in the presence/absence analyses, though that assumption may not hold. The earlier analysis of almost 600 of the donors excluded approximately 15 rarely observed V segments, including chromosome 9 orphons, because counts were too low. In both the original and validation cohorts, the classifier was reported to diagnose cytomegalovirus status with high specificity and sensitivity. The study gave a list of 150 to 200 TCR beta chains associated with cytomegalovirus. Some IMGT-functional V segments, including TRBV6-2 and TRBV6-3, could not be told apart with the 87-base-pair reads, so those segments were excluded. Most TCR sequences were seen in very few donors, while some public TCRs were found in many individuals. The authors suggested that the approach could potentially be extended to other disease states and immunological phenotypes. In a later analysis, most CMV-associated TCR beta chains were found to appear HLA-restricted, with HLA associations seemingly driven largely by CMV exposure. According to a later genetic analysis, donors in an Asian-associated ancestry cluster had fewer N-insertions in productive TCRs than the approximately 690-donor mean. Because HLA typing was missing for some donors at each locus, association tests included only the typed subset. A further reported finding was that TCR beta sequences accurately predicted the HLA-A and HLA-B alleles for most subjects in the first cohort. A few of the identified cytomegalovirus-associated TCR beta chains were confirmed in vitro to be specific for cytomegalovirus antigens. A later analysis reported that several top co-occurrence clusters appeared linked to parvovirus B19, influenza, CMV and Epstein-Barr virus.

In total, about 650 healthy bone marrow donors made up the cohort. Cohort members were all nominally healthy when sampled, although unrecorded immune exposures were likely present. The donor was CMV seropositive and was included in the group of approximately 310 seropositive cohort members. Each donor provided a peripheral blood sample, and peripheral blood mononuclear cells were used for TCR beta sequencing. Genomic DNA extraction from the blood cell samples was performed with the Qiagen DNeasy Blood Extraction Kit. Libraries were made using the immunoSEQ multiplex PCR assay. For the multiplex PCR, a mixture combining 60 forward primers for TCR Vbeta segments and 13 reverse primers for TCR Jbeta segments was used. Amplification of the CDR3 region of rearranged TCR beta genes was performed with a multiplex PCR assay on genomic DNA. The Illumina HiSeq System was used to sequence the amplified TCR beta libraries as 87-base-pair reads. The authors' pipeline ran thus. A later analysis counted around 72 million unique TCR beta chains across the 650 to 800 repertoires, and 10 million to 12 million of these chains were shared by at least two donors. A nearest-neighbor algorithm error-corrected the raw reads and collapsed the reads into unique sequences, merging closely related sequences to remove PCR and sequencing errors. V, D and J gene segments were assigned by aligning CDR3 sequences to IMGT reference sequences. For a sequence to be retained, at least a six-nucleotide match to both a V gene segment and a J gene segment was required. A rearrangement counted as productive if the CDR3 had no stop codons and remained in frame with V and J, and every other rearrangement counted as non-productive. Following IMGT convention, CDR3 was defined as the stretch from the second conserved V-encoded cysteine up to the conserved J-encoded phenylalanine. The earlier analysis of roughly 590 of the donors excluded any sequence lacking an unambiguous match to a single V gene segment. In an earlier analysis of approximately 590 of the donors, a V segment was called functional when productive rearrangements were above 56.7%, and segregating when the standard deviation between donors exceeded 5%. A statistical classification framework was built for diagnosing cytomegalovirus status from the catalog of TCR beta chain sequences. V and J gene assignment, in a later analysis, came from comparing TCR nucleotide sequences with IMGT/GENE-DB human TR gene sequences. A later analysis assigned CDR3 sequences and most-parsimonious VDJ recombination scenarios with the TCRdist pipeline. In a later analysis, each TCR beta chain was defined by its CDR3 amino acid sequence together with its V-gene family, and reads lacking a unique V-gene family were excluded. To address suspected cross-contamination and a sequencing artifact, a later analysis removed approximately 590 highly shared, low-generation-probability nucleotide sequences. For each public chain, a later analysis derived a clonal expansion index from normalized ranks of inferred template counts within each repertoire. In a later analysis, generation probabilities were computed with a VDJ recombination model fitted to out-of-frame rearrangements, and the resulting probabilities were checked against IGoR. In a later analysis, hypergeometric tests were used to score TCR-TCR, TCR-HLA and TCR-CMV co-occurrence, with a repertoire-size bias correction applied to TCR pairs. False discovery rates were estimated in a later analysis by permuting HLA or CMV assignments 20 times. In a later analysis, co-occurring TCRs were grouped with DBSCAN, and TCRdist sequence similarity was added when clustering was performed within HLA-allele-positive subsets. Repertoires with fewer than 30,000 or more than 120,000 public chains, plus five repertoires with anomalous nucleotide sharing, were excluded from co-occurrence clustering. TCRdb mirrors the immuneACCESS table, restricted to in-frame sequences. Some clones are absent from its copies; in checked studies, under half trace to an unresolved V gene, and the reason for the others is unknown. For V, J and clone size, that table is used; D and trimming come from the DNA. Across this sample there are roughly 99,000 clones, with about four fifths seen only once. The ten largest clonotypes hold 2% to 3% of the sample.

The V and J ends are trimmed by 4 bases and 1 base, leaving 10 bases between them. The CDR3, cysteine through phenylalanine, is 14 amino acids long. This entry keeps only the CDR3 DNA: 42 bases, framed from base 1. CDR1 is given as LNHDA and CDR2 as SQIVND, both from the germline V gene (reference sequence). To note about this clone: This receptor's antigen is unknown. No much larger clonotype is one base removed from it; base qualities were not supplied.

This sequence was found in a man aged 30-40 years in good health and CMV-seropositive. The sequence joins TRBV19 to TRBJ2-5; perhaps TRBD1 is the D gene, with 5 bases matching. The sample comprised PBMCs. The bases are TGTGCCAGTAGTACAGGGATCGGCCAAGAGACCCAGTACTTC. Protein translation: CASSTGIGQETQYF.